This TCR beta chain was sequenced during a study of blood T cell repertoires in COVID-19. Study overall: COVID-19 samples, acute and convalescent, were from the United States, Italy and Spain.

Clones were sequenced by immunoSEQ multiplex PCR, and TCRdb holds only the in-frame ones, with some missing. The top ten hold approximately 2.9% of the sample, which has about 200,000 clones, roughly 78% seen once. Germline loops: CDR1 SGHRS, CDR2 YFSETQ. V lost 7 bases, J lost 1 base, and 2 bases stayed unmatched. The CDR3 spans 14 residues. The V call is TRBV5-1, the J call TRBJ1-1, with 12 nucleotides matching TRBD1. The sequencing sample was made of peripheral blood. This TCR came from a woman aged 80 or over with active or convalescent COVID-19. The CDR3 nucleotides read TGCGCCAGCGGGGGACAGGGGGCGAACACTGAAGCTTTCTTT. It yields the protein CASGGQGANTEAFF.